What follows are 18 T cell receptor beta chains derived from one specimen sequenced in a study of blood T cells in healthy people across ages. Primed by a sample-barcoded 5' primer and a J-beta primer mix, a second PCR proceeded for roughly 7 to 12 cycles. TCRdb passed the 5' RACE reads through MiXCR, listing each CDR3 protein once. The sample has about 1.6 million distinct CDR3 sequences, around 35% seen once; the top ten hold 11%. The sequencing sample was made of blood. The origin of the receptors is a woman in her twenties or thirties in good health.

The V and J genes are TRBV5-6 and TRBJ1-2; the D is unclear. CDR3 length: 15 amino acids. V was cut by 1 base and J by 3 bases, with 13 bases left in between. Germline V gives CDR1 SGHDT, CDR2 YYEEEE. Here the CDR3 reads CASSLFWAGDYGYTF. As DNA, the CDR3 is TGTGCCAGCAGCTTGTTTTGGGCAGGCGACTATGGCTACACCTTC.

This clonotype was detected many times. The CDR3 reads CASSQGGGLDYNEQFF. The DNA of the CDR3 is TGTGCCAGCAGCCAAGGCGGGGGCCTTGACTACAATGAGCAGTTCTTC. This chain uses TRBV4-2 with TRBJ2-1, with a tentative D call TRBD2 (7 bases). This CDR3 has 16 amino acids. Germline V gives CDR1 LGHNA, CDR2 YNFKEQ. V lost 1 base, J lost 3 bases, and 13 bases lay in between.

Comments on this clonotype: At one end, the junction sequence differs from germline, possibly due to a read error. This chain joins TRBV12-3 or TRBV12-4 and TRBJ2-3, with 9 bases that match TRBD2. This CDR3 has 15 residues. For the CDR3, the DNA is TGTGCCAGCAGTTTAACTAGCGGGTACACAGATGCGCAGTATTTT. Its protein product is CASSLTSGYTDAQYF.

V is TRBV7-6 and J is TRBJ2-3, with TRBD2 matching 9 bases. Germline CDR1 SGHVS, CDR2 FNYEAQ. The length of the CDR3 is 17 residues. The J segment lost 2 bases and the V segment lost 4 bases, leaving 10 bases of the junction unmatched. In DNA form, the CDR3 reads TGTGCCAGCAGCTCCCCCCAGCTAGCGGGGTCCACAGATACGCAGTATTTT. Amino acid sequence: CASSSPQLAGSTDTQYF.

The rearrangement links TRBV15 to TRBJ1-4; the match to TRBD1 covers 7 bases. The CDR3 spans 15 residues. Trimming took 3 bases from V and 5 from J; bases not matched to a gene: 6. From germline, CDR1 is LNHNV and CDR2 YYDKDF (reference sequence). The DNA for the CDR3 is TGTGCCACCAGCAGGAGGACAGGTAGAAATGAAAAACTGTTTTTT. Translation: CATSRRTGRNEKLFF. The full variable domain, rest sourced from reference TRBV15 and TRBJ1-4, is DAMVIQNPRYQVTQFGKPVTLSCSQTLNHNVMYWYQQKSSQAPKLLFHYYDKDFNNEADTPDNFQSRRPNTSFCFLDIRSPGLGDTAMYLCATSRRTGRNEKLFFGSGTQLSVL.

V gene TRBV18 combines with J gene TRBJ2-7; D is uncertain. Germline V gives CDR1 KGHSH, CDR2 LQKENI. This CDR3 is built from 13 residues. V was shortened by 3 bases and J by 7 bases, with 13 bases between the two germline ends. The CDR3 loop reads CASSPGLEKEQYF. The DNA for the CDR3 is TGTGCCAGCTCACCGGGATTAGAGAAGGAGCAGTACTTC.

About this clonotype: A much larger clone sits a single nucleotide away, making a read error possible. This chain connects TRBV29-1 to TRBJ2-1, with D perhaps TRBD1 or TRBD2 (6 bases each). In germline, CDR1 is SQVTM, CDR2 ANQGSEA. The CDR3 loop spans 13 amino acids. The V gene lost 8 bases and the J gene lost 9 bases, with 20 bases spanning the gap. The CDR3 reads CSKRGEFDSEQFF. CDR3 bases: TGCAGCAAGAGGGGGGAGTTCGACAGTGAGCAGTTCTTC.

The chain couples TRBV3-1 to TRBJ1-4; TRBD1 agrees at 7 bases. Germline CDR1 is LGHDT and CDR2 is YNNKEL (reference sequence). Trimming removed 4 bases from V and 9 bases from J; junction bases left unmatched: 11. CDR3 length: 15 residues. CDR3 nucleotide sequence: TGTGCCAGCAGCCCCGCCCAAAGGGGGCGGAAAAAACTGTTTTTT. The encoded protein is CASSPAQRGRKKLFF.

This clonotype was detected only a few times. As DNA, the CDR3 is TGTGCCAGCAGTTATGTGGGGGGGAGTGAAAAACTGTTTTTT. This gives the protein CASSYVGGSEKLFF. The chain uses TRBV6-5 and TRBJ1-4; D is perhaps TRBD1 (5 bases). The CDR3 is made up of 14 amino acids. The germline gives CDR1 MNHEY, CDR2 SVGAGI. V shed 3 bases and J shed 7 bases, with 12 bases lying between them.

In nucleotides, the CDR3 is TGTGCCAGCAGCTGGGGACAGGTTAAATTCAATGAGCAGTTCTTC. This encodes CASSWGQVKFNEQFF. The chain links TRBV7-9 to TRBJ2-1; 8 bases fit TRBD1. CDR3 length: 15 residues. Losses at the gene ends were 4 bases for V and 6 bases for J; bases not matched to a gene: 8. Germline CDR1 and CDR2: SEHNR and FQNEAQ (reference sequence).

This clonotype has a count of ten or more. The chain has TRBV2 and TRBJ2-2; no clear D gene. This CDR3 region has 15 residues. CDR1 is SNHLY and CDR2 is FYNNEI in the germline V gene. V lost 1 base and J lost 3, with 9 bases in between. CDR3 DNA: TGTGCCAGCAGTGAAGGCCAGCGATACACCGGGGAGCTGTTTTTT. Its protein is CASSEGQRYTGELFF.

This clonotype has just a few counts. The chain is built from TRBV5-1 and TRBJ1-1, with D unresolved. The CDR3 totals 13 residues. CDR1 is SGHRS and CDR2 is YFSETQ in the germline V gene. V was shortened by 4 bases and J by 1 base, with 8 bases between the two germline ends. The CDR3 bases are TGCGCCAGCAGCACTCAGACGAACACTGAAGCTTTCTTT. This translates into CASSTQTNTEAFF.

In DNA, the CDR3 is TGCGCCAGCAGTGAGTTACGGGGCAAGCAGTTCTTC. Translated: CASSELRGKQFF. The rearrangement links TRBV10-2 to TRBJ2-1; D possibly matches TRBD1 or TRBD2 (5 bases each). CDR1 is WSHSY and CDR2 is SAAADI in the germline V gene. Trimming shortened V by 1 base and J by 11 bases, and 9 bases separated the two germline ends. The CDR3 is 12 residues long.

A remark on this clonotype: A much larger clone differs from this one at a single base, so this may be a read error. This chain uses TRBV5-8 with TRBJ2-3, with D possibly matching TRBD2 (5 bases). Between the trimmed V and J ends, which lost 3 bases and 2 bases, there was a span of 10 bases. The CDR3 has 14 residues. The germline gives CDR1 SGHTS, CDR2 YDEGEE. In nucleotides, the CDR3 is TGTGCCAGCAGCTGGGAGTGGGACACAGATACGCAGTATTTT. It yields the protein CASSWEWDTDTQYF.

This clonotype was detected only a few times. V is TRBV20-1 and J is TRBJ2-7, with TRBD1 matching 9 bases. The CDR3 totals 12 residues. CDR1 and CDR2 (germline): DFQATT, SNEGSKA (reference sequence). The CDR3 DNA reads TGCAGCGAACCGACAGGGGGGTGGGAGCAGTACTTC. It codes for CSEPTGGWEQYF.

This chain links TRBV3-1 with TRBJ1-1; 8 bases match TRBD1. CDR1 and CDR2 (germline): LGHDT, YNNKEL (reference sequence). There are 15 residues in the CDR3. J was trimmed by 1 base and V by 2 bases; bases with no gene match: 3. CDR3 region: CASSQPGTGNTEAFF. The CDR3 nucleotides are TGTGCCAGCAGCCAACCCGGGACAGGGAACACTGAAGCTTTCTTT.

V is TRBV20-1 and J is TRBJ2-1, with D possibly called TRBD1 or TRBD2 (5 bases each). The germline V gene encodes CDR1 DFQATT and CDR2 SNEGSKA (reference sequence). This CDR3 has 14 residues. This CDR3 reads CSPTWGFLYNEQFF. In DNA form, the CDR3 reads TGCAGCCCGACCTGGGGGTTCCTCTACAATGAGCAGTTCTTC.

As DNA, the CDR3 is TGTGCCAGCAGTTTATTAGGGACAGACTACGAGCAGTACTTC. It is translated as CASSLLGTDYEQYF. This sequence joins TRBV27 and TRBJ2-5, with 7 nucleotides matching TRBD1. Gene TRBJ2-7 matches the end of the DNA better, so the J call may be wrong. The CDR3 sequence is 14 residues long. Germline CDR1 is MNHEY and CDR2 is SMNVEV (reference sequence).